This TCR beta chain was captured by sequencing in a study of metastatic and nonmetastatic thyroid tumors. Across the study: Both malignant and benign thyroid patients supplied peripheral blood and tumor or nodule tissue samples, across which the repertoires of these patients were then compared.

Regarding this clone: Antigen: not known.

Every patient underwent thyroid surgery untreated. Study observations and caveats: Reported TCR beta diversity, measured in blood and tumor, was significantly higher for malignant thyroid tumors than for benign nodules.

Original handling: Variation in CDR3 across clinicopathological groups served as the basis for constructing a distant-metastasis classifier in papillary thyroid cancer. MiXCR re-clonotyped the PCR reads for TCRdb. These V and J calls originate from TCRdb's pipeline instead of the authors' own analysis. Of approximately 15,000 clones detected, roughly a fifth appear once; the ten largest clones hold 13%. Germline V CDR1 and CDR2: MNHEY, SVGEGT. The CDR3 runs 18 residues. V was trimmed by 7 bases and J by 0 bases, leaving 22 bases between them. The receptor was derived from a female donor with papillary thyroid cancer or a benign thyroid nodule (not recorded which). Some clones in this sample may be carry-over from other donors' samples. This chain links TRBV6-2 or TRBV6-3 with TRBJ1-3; D is possibly TRBD1 (5 bases). Specimen: blood. This CDR3 is CASIRDRLRDSSGNTIYF. The CDR3, as DNA: TGTGCCAGCATACGCGATCGTCTCAGGGATAGCTCTGGAAACACCATATATTTT.